This TCR beta chain appears in the sequencing data of a study of cytomegalovirus exposure and HLA in healthy donors. With V trimmed by 2 bases and J by 2 bases, 12 bases remained unmatched. CDR1 and CDR2 from the germline V gene are SGHAT and FQNNGV. The CDR3 runs to 19 residues. The PCR was carried out with 60 Vbeta primers and 13 Jbeta primers. Method: immunoSEQ multiplex PCR; TCRdb's copy keeps in-frame clones and lacks some. In the table there are approximately 140,000 clones, more than 60% of which are singletons. The study sampled nominally healthy donors, though unrecorded immune exposures were likely.

What was sequenced was PBMCs. This TCR derives from a female donor in good health and CMV-seronegative. The rearrangement uses TRBV11-2 and TRBJ2-1, with TRBD2 matching over 10 bases. This CDR3 is CASSLHWASGGGTYNEQFF. CDR3 DNA: TGTGCCAGCAGCTTACACTGGGCTAGCGGGGGAGGAACCTACAATGAGCAGTTCTTC.